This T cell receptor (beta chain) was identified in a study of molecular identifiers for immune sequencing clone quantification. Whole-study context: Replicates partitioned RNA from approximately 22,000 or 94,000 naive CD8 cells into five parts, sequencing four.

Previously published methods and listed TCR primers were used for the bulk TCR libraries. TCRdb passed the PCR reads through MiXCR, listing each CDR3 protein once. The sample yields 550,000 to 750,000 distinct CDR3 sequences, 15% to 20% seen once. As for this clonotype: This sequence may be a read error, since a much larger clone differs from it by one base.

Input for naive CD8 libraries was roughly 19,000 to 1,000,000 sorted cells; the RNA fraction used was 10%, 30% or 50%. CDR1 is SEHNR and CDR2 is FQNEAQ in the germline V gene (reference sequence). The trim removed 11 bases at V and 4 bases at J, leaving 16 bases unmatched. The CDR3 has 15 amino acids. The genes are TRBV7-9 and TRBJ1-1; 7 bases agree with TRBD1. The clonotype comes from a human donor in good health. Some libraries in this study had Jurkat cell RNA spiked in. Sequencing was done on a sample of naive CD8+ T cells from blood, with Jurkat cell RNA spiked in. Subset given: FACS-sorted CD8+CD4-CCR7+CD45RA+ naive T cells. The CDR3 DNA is TGTGCCCCTGGAATAAGACAGGGCATGAGCACTGAAGCTTTCTTT. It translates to CAPGIRQGMSTEAFF.